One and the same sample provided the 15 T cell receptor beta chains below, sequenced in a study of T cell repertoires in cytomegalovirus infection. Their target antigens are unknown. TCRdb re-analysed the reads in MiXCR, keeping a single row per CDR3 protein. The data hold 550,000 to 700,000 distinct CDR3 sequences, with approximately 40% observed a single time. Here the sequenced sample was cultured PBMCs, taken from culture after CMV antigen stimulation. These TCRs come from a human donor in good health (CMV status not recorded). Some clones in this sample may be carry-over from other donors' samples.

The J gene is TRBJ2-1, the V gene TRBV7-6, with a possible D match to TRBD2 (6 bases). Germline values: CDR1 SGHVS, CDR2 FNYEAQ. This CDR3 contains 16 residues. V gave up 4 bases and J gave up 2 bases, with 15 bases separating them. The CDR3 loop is CASSSQAGLTYNEQFF. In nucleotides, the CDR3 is TGTGCCAGCAGCTCCCAGGCGGGGTTGACCTACAATGAGCAGTTCTTC.

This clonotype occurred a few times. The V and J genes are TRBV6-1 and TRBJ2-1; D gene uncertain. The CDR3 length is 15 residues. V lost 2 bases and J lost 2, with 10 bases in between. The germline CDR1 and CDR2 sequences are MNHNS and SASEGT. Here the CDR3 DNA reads TGTGCCAGCAGTGAACAAAGTCACCCCTACAATGAGCAGTTCTTC. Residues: CASSEQSHPYNEQFF.

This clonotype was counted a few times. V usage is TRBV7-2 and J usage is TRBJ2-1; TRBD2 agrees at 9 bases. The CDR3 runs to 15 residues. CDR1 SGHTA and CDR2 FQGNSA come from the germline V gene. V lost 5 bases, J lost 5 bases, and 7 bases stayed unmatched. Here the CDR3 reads CASSPPSGRNNEQFF. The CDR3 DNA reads TGTGCCAGCAGCCCTCCCAGCGGGAGGAACAATGAGCAGTTCTTC.

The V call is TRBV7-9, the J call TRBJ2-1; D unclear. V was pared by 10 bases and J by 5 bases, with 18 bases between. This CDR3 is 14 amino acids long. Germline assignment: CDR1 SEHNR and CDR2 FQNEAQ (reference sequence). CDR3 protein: CATPAKVRDNEQFF. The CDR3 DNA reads TGTGCCACCCCGGCAAAGGTTCGAGACAATGAGCAGTTCTTC.

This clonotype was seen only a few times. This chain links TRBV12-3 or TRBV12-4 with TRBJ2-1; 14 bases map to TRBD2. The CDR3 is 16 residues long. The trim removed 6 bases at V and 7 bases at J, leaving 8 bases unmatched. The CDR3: CASSRAGLAGVNEQFF. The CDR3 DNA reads TGTGCCAGCAGCCGCGCGGGACTAGCGGGAGTAAATGAGCAGTTCTTC.

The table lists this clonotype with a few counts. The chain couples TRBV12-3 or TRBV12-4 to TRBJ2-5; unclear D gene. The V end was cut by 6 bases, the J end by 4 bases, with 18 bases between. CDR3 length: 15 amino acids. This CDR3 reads CASSPDNEWRETQYF. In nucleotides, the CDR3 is TGTGCCAGCAGCCCCGACAACGAATGGCGAGAGACCCAGTACTTC.

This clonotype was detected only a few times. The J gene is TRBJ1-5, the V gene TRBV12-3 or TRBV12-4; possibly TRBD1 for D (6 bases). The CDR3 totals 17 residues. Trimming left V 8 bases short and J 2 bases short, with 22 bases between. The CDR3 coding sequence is TGTGCCAGCGCGGGGGCAGCGGGCTTGGTGGGCAATCAGCCCCAGCATTTT. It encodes CASAGAAGLVGNQPQHF.

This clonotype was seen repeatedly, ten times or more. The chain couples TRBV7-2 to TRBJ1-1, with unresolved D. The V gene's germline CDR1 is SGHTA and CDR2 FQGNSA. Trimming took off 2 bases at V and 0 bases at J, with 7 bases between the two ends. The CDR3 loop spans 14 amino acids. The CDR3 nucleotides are TGTGCCAGCAGCTTAATGGGTATGAACACTGAAGCTTTCTTT. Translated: CASSLMGMNTEAFF.

The CDR3 here is CASSEGGGYFRTDTQYF. As DNA, the CDR3 is TGTGCCAGCAGTGAAGGTGGGGGGTACTTCCGCACAGATACGCAGTATTTT. The chain links TRBV6-1 to TRBJ2-3, with D possibly being TRBD2 (6 bases). Trimming removed 1 base at V and 1 base at J, with 15 bases between. Per the germline V gene, CDR1 is MNHNS and CDR2 is SASEGT. The CDR3 loop spans 17 amino acids.

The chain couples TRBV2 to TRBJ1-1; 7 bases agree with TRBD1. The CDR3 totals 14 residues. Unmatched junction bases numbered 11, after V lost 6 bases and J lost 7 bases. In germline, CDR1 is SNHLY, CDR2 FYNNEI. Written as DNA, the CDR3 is TGTGCCAGCAGGACAGGGAGGTTAAATGTTGAAGCTTTCTTT. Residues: CASRTGRLNVEAFF.

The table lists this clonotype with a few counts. CDR3: CASSHRGRRRRAHYSNQPQHF. In DNA, the CDR3 is TGTGCCAGCAGTCACAGGGGGCGCAGACGTAGGGCCCATTATAGCAATCAGCCCCAGCATTTT. The genes are TRBV12-3 or TRBV12-4 and TRBJ1-5; 9 positions agree with TRBD1. This CDR3 spans 21 amino acids. After removal of 5 bases from V and 0 bases from J, the junction contained 20 bases not matched to a gene.

The CDR3 protein is CAISGDHNSPLHF. The CDR3 DNA reads TGTGCCATCAGTGGGGATCATAATTCACCCCTCCACTTT. The chain links TRBV10-3 to TRBJ1-6; D gene unclear. Germline V gene data show CDR1 as ENHRY and CDR2 as SYGVKD. V dropped 4 bases and J dropped 5 bases, with 6 bases sitting between them. This CDR3 is 13 amino acids long.

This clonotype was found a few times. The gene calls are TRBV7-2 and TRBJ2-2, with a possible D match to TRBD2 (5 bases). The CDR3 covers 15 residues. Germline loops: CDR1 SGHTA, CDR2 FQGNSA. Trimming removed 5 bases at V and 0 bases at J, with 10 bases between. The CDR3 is CASSRGLSNTGELFF. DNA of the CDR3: TGTGCCAGCAGCCGAGGGTTGTCGAACACCGGGGAGCTGTTTTTT.

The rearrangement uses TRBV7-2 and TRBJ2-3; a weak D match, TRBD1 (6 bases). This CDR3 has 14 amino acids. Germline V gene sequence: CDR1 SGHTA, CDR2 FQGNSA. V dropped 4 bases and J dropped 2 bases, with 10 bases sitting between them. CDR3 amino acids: CASSWDTNTDTQYF. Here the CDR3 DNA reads TGTGCCAGCAGCTGGGACACAAACACAGATACGCAGTATTTT. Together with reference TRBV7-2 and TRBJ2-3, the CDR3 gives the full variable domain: GAGVSQSPSNKVTEKGKDVELRCDPISGHTALYWYRQSLGQGLEFLIYFQGNSAPDKSGLPSDRFSAERTGGSVSTLTIQRTQQEDSAVYLCASSWDTNTDTQYFGPGTRLTVL.

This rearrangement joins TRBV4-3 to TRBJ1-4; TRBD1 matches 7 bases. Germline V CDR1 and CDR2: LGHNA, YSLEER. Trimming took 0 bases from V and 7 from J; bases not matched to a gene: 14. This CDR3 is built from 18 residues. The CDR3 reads CASSQDRSRGRGREKLFF. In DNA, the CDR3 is TGCGCCAGCAGCCAAGATCGTTCGAGGGGGAGGGGGCGTGAAAAACTGTTTTTT.